The 15 T cell receptor beta chains below come from one sample, sequenced in a study of T cell responses to AZD1222 COVID-19 vaccine. The protocol was immunoSEQ multiplex PCR, while the TCRdb copy is restricted to in-frame clones and leaves out a portion. Of about 120,000 clones detected, about 88% appear once; the ten largest clones hold less than 4%. The sample in question was peripheral blood, obtained 28 days after the second AZD1222 dose. The receptors originated from an adult who received the AZD1222 COVID-19 vaccine.

This clone is a singleton in its sample. The chain links TRBV6-5 to TRBJ2-5; TRBD1 aligns across 7 bases. This CDR3 comprises 15 residues. Trimming cost V 2 bases and J 5 bases; bases outside gene matches: 8. CDR1 MNHEY and CDR2 SVGAGI come from the germline V gene. The CDR3 nucleotides are TGTGCCAGCAGTTACCAGCCCACAGGGGCCGAGACCCAGTACTTC. The encoded protein is CASSYQPTGAETQYF.

The chain has TRBV29-1 and TRBJ2-7; D gene unclear. This CDR3 has 11 residues. Germline CDR1 and CDR2: SQVTM and ANQGSEA. V dropped 5 bases and J dropped 1 base, with 6 bases sitting between them. Here the CDR3 reads CSVLGSYEQYF. Here the CDR3 DNA reads TGCAGCGTTCTAGGGTCCTACGAGCAGTACTTC.

V and J are TRBV9 and TRBJ2-1; D possibly corresponds to TRBD2 (5 bases). The V end was cut by 4 bases, the J end by 7 bases, with 18 bases between. The CDR3 consists of 15 residues. Looked up from germline, CDR1 is SGDLS and CDR2 is YYNGEE. The CDR3 loop is CASSLGRHEANEQFF. The DNA for the CDR3 is TGTGCCAGCAGCCTAGGGAGACACGAGGCAAATGAGCAGTTCTTC.

The chain carries TRBV4-2 and TRBJ2-5; 7 nucleotides line up with TRBD2. Trimming cost V 0 bases and J 2 bases; bases outside gene matches: 3. From germline, CDR1 is LGHNA and CDR2 YNFKEQ. The CDR3 covers 15 residues. The CDR3 reads CASSQEGGRQETQYF. The CDR3, as DNA: TGTGCCAGCAGCCAAGAGGGAGGGAGGCAAGAGACCCAGTACTTC.

The chain joins TRBV27 to TRBJ2-7; D possibly corresponds to TRBD1 (6 bases). The V gene's germline CDR1 is MNHEY and CDR2 SMNVEV (reference sequence). The CDR3 extends over 16 amino acids. Trimming took off 3 bases at V and 4 bases at J, with 19 bases between the two ends. The CDR3 nucleotides read TGTGCCAGCAGTTTGGATTACAGGGAGAGTTTGTACGAGCAGTACTTC. Amino acid sequence: CASSLDYRESLYEQYF.

The gene calls are TRBV15 and TRBJ2-2; D ambiguous. Trimming removed 4 bases at V and 0 bases at J, with 12 bases between. This CDR3 spans 16 amino acids. Per germline, CDR1 LNHNV and CDR2 YYDKDF (reference sequence). The chain's CDR3 is CATSNPLRSNTGELFF. For the CDR3, the DNA is TGTGCCACCAGCAACCCCCTTAGGTCGAACACCGGGGAGCTGTTTTTT.

This rearrangement joins TRBV27 to TRBJ1-3, with TRBD1 identical over 10 bases. This CDR3 spans 15 amino acids. The germline gives CDR1 MNHEY, CDR2 SMNVEV (reference sequence). J was trimmed by 3 bases and V by 4 bases; bases with no gene match: 3. Here the CDR3 reads CASSSTGGSGNTIYF. CDR3 nucleotide sequence: TGTGCCAGCAGTTCGACAGGGGGCAGTGGAAACACCATATATTTT.

The chain carries TRBV6-6 and TRBJ2-5; perhaps TRBD2 as D (6 bases). Germline V gives CDR1 MNHNY, CDR2 SVGAGI (reference sequence). The length of the CDR3 is 16 residues. Trimming took 2 bases from V and 2 from J, leaving 15 bases between them. CDR3 sequence (DNA): TGTGCCAGCAGTTACGGTTCCCCGGCGGGGCAAGAGACCCAGTACTTC. Protein sequence: CASSYGSPAGQETQYF.

The V gene is TRBV27, the J gene TRBJ2-5; 10 nucleotides line up with TRBD2. CDR3 length equals 14 residues. Germline V lookup: CDR1 MNHEY, CDR2 SMNVEV (reference sequence). V was clipped by 2 bases and J by 4 bases; unmatched bases: 1. In DNA form, the CDR3 reads TGTGCCAGCAGTTTAAGACTAGCGGGAGAGACCCAGTACTTC. It is translated as CASSLRLAGETQYF.

This chain's CDR3 is CASSLIGMTSGANEQFF. As DNA, the CDR3 is TGTGCCAGCAGCTTAATAGGTATGACTAGCGGCGCCAATGAGCAGTTCTTC. The rearrangement joins TRBV7-3 to TRBJ2-1, with 9 bases fitting TRBD2. The trim removed 1 base at V and 6 bases at J, leaving 10 bases unmatched. Germline V CDR1 and CDR2: SGHTA, FQGTGA. The CDR3 totals 17 residues.

The V call is TRBV5-6, the J call TRBJ1-4, with TRBD1 matching 9 bases. This CDR3 has 13 amino acids. Germline loops: CDR1 SGHDT, CDR2 YYEEEE. Trimming removed 4 bases from V and 11 bases from J; junction bases left unmatched: 6. CDR3 sequence reads: CASSPGTGMKLFF. In DNA, the CDR3 is TGTGCCAGCAGCCCTGGGACAGGGATGAAACTGTTTTTT.

J is TRBJ2-7 and V is TRBV11-3; TRBD2 might be the D (5 bases). The CDR3 totals 14 residues. Looked up from germline, CDR1 is SGHNT and CDR2 is YENEEA. Deletions cut 4 bases from V and 2 bases from J, with 12 bases between. DNA for the CDR3: TGTGCCAGCAGCTCCCGGGGAACAACCTACGAGCAGTACTTC. Its translation: CASSSRGTTYEQYF. Drawing the rest from reference TRBV11-3 and TRBJ2-7, the complete variable domain is EAGVVQSPRYKIIEKKQPVAFWCNPISGHNTLYWYLQNLGQGPELLIRYENEEAVDDSQLPKDRFSAERLKGVDSTLKIQPAELGDSAVYLCASSSRGTTYEQYFGPGTRLTVT.

The CDR3: CASSMWDSNQPQHF. The CDR3 nucleotides are TGTGCCAGTAGTATGTGGGACAGCAATCAGCCCCAGCATTTT. The chain combines TRBV19 with TRBJ1-5; D might be TRBD1 (5 bases). The germline V and J ends were trimmed by 3 bases and 1 base, with 7 bases remaining between them. Germline V gene sequence: CDR1 LNHDA, CDR2 SQIVND (reference sequence). The CDR3 totals 14 residues. Based on the CDR3 plus reference TRBV19 and TRBJ1-5, the full variable domain is DGGITQSPKYLFRKEGQNVTLSCEQNLNHDAMYWYRQDPGQGLRLIYYSQIVNDFQKGDIAEGYSVSREKKESFPLTVTSAQKNPTAFYLCASSMWDSNQPQHFGDGTRLSIL.

The chain recombines TRBV18 with TRBJ2-1; TRBD1 might be the D (5 bases). V lost 3 bases to trimming and J lost 13 bases, with 19 bases between them. The length of the CDR3 is 14 residues. Per germline, CDR1 KGHSH and CDR2 LQKENI. Here the CDR3 DNA reads TGTGCCAGCTCACCGGAAAAGGGGTCCGGTGTCCAGTTCTTC. Encoded protein: CASSPEKGSGVQFF.

This sequence joins TRBV11-2 and TRBJ1-5, with D possibly being TRBD1 (5 bases). With 2 bases removed from V and 2 bases from J, the gap between germline ends came to 19 bases. Germline V lookup: CDR1 SGHAT, CDR2 FQNNGV. The CDR3 spans 18 residues. CDR3 in DNA: TGTGCCAGCAGCTTAATGACAGCTCCCCGCCGGGGCAATCAGCCCCAGCATTTT. Translation: CASSLMTAPRRGNQPQHF. Combining the CDR3 with reference TRBV11-2 and TRBJ1-5 gives the whole variable domain EAGVAQSPRYKIIEKRQSVAFWCNPISGHATLYWYQQILGQGPKLLIQFQNNGVVDDSQLPKDRFSAERLKGVDSTLKIQPAKLEDSAVYLCASSLMTAPRRGNQPQHFGDGTRLSIL.